The 9 T cell receptor beta chains below were found in one sample sequenced in a study of blood T cell repertoires in COVID-19. Assay used: immunoSEQ multiplex PCR; TCRdb lists only in-frame clones, some missing. The sample shows roughly 460,000 clones, roughly 90% of them seen only once. The specimen was peripheral blood. These receptors were obtained from a man younger than 35 with COVID-19, enrolled during active disease.

The chain combines TRBV6-6 with TRBJ1-1, with 9 bases that match TRBD1. The CDR3 runs 14 residues. Germline loops: CDR1 MNHNY, CDR2 SVGAGI (reference sequence). V shed 5 bases and J 11 bases; nucleotides not matched to a gene: 12. The CDR3 reads CASSRDREGVRAFF. The CDR3 DNA is TGTGCCAGCAGTCGGGACAGGGAAGGGGTTCGGGCTTTCTTT.

V gene TRBV6-5 combines with J gene TRBJ1-2; D uncertain. The CDR3 is 12 residues long. From germline, CDR1 is MNHEY and CDR2 SVGAGI. V lost 6 bases and J lost 1, with 6 bases in between. In nucleotides, the CDR3 is TGTGCCAGCAGGACTTATAACTATGGCTACACCTTC. It is translated as CASRTYNYGYTF.

The chain carries TRBV5-1 and TRBJ2-3; 9 nucleotides match TRBD2. Germline V gene data show CDR1 as SGHRS and CDR2 as YFSETQ. J was trimmed by 4 bases and V by 2 bases; bases with no gene match: 2. This CDR3 contains 14 residues. CDR3 sequence reads: CASSLAGGPDTQYF. The CDR3 DNA is TGCGCCAGCAGCTTAGCGGGGGGCCCAGATACGCAGTATTTT.

CDR3 coding DNA: TGTGCCAGCAGAATGGGCGGGGGGCGATCAGAGACCCAGTACTTC. It is translated as CASRMGGGRSETQYF. V is TRBV6-5 and J is TRBJ2-5; 8 bases align to TRBD2. Germline CDR1 reads MNHEY; CDR2 reads SVGAGI. The CDR3 loop spans 15 amino acids. Unmatched junction bases numbered 10, after V lost 6 bases and J lost 4 bases.

This chain links TRBV27 with TRBJ2-1, with 8 bases aligning to TRBD1. The V gene's germline CDR1 is MNHEY and CDR2 SMNVEV (reference sequence). V lost 2 bases to trimming and J lost 5 bases; unmatched junction nucleotides: 2. There are 14 residues in the CDR3. CDR3 amino acids: CASSLQGANNEQFF. Here the CDR3 DNA reads TGTGCCAGCAGTTTACAGGGGGCAAACAATGAGCAGTTCTTC.

The J gene is TRBJ2-7, the V gene TRBV6-5; 7 bases line up with TRBD2. CDR1 MNHEY and CDR2 SVGAGI come from the germline V gene. Trimming at V came to 10 bases and at J to 4 bases, leaving 10 bases not matched to a gene. This CDR3 has 13 amino acids. CDR3 DNA: TGTGCCACTATCCGGGACTACCTGTACGAGCAGTACTTC. This translates into CATIRDYLYEQYF.

This chain links TRBV4-1 with TRBJ2-1, with 12 nucleotides matching TRBD2. Germline loops: CDR1 MGHRA, CDR2 YSYEKL. Trimming at V came to 2 bases and at J to 4 bases, leaving 3 bases not matched to a gene. CDR3 length: 16 residues. The CDR3 DNA sequence: TGCGCCAGCAGCCAAAACCTAGCGGGAGGGTACAATGAGCAGTTCTTC. It specifies CASSQNLAGGYNEQFF.

The chain uses TRBV21-1 and TRBJ2-7; TRBD2, the D gene given by the table, was not confirmed from the DNA. TRBV21-1 is a pseudogene. CDR3 length: 12 amino acids. CDR3 nucleotides: TGTGCCAGCAGGGCGGGGCTCTACGAGCAGTACTTC. It is translated as CASRAGLYEQYF.

As regards this clone: This sample includes further DNA sequences coding for the same CDR3. V gene TRBV9 combines with J gene TRBJ2-7, with D perhaps matching TRBD1 (6 bases). Looked up from germline, CDR1 is SGDLS and CDR2 is YYNGEE. V lost 3 bases, J lost 4 bases, and 11 bases lay in between. CDR3 size: 13 residues. The CDR3 DNA sequence: TGTGCCAGCAGCGAGGGCCAGGGGTACGAGCAGTACTTC. This gives the protein CASSEGQGYEQYF.